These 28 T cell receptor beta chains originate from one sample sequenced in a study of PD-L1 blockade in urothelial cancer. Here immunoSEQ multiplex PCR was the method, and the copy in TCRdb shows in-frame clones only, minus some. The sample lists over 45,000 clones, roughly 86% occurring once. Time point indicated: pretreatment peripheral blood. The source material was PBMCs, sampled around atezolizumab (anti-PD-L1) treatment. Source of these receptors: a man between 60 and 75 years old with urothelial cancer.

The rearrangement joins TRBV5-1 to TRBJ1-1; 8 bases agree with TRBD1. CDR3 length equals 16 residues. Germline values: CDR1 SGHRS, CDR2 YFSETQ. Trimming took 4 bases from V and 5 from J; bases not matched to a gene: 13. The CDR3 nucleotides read TGCGCCAGCAGCCTACCTAAAGGACAGGGTTTTACTGAAGCTTTCTTT. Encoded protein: CASSLPKGQGFTEAFF.

Here the CDR3 reads CAISSGPTNEKLFF. In nucleotides, the CDR3 is TGTGCCATCAGTTCAGGCCCCACTAATGAAAAACTGTTTTTT. This chain joins TRBV10-3 and TRBJ1-4, with D unresolved. CDR1 ENHRY and CDR2 SYGVKD come from the germline V gene. The CDR3 covers 14 residues. Between the trimmed V and J ends, which lost 5 bases and 2 bases, there was a span of 9 bases.

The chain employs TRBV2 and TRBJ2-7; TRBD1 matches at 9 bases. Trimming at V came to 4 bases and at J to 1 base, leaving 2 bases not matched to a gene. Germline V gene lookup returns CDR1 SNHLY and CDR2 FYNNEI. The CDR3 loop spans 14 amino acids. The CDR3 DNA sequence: TGTGCCAGCAGTGGACAGGGGGGATCCTACGAGCAGTACTTC. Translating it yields CASSGQGGSYEQYF.

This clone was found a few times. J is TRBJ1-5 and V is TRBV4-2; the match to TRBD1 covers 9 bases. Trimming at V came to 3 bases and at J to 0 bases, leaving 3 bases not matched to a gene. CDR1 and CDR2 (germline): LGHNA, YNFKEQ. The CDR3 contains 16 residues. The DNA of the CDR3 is TGTGCCAGCAGCCAGGGGACAGGGACTAGCAATCAGCCCCAGCATTTT. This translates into CASSQGTGTSNQPQHF.

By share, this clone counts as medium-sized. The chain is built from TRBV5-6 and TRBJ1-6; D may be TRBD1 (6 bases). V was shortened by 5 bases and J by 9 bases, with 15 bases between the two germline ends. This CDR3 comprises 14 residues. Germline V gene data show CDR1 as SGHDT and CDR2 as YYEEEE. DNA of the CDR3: TGTGCCAGCAGTCATAATACAGGGCTTTCACCCCTCCACTTT. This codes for CASSHNTGLSPLHF.

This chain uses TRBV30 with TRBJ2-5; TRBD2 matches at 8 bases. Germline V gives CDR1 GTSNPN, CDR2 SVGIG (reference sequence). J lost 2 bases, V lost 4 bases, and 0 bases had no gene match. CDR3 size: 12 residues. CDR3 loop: CAWTSGQETQYF. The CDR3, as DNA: TGTGCCTGGACTAGCGGGCAAGAGACCCAGTACTTC. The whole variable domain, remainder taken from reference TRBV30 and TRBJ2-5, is SQTIHQWPATLVQPVGSPLSLECTVEGTSNPNLYWYRQAAGRGLQLLFYSVGIGQISSEVPQNLSASRPQDRQFILSSKKLLLSDSGFYLCAWTSGQETQYFGPGTRLLVL.

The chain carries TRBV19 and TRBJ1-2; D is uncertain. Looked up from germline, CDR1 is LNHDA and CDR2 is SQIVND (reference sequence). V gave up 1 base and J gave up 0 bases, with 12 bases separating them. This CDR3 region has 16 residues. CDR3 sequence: CASSIGTVLSNYGYTF. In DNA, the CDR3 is TGTGCCAGTAGTATAGGAACAGTACTTTCTAACTATGGCTACACCTTC.

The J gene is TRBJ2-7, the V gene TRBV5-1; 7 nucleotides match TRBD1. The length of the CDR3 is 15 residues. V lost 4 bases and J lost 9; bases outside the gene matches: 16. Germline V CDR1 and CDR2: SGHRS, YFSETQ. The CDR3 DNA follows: TGCGCCAGCAGCCCAACGTCCCAGGGGGTCCTCGGGCAGTACTTC. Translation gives CASSPTSQGVLGQYF.

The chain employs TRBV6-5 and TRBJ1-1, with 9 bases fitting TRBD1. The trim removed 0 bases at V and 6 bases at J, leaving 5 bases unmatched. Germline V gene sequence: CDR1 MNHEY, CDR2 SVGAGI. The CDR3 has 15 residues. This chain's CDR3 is CASSYSWTGASEAFF. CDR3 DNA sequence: TGTGCCAGCAGTTACTCTTGGACAGGGGCCTCTGAAGCTTTCTTT.

CDR3: CASSPRQAQGETQYF. The CDR3 DNA sequence: TGTGCCAGCTCACCTCGACAGGCCCAGGGGGAGACCCAGTACTTC. The chain is built from TRBV18 and TRBJ2-5, with a weak D call TRBD1 (6 bases). The CDR3 has 15 residues. Germline loops: CDR1 KGHSH, CDR2 LQKENI. The V end lost 3 bases, the J end lost 5 bases, and 16 bases lay between the germline ends.

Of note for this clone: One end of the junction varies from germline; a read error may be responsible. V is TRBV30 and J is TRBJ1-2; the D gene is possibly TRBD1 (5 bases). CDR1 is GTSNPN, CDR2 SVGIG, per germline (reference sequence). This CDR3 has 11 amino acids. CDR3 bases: TGTGCCTGGAGTGGGGACTACGGCTACACCTTC. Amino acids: CAWSGDYGYTF.

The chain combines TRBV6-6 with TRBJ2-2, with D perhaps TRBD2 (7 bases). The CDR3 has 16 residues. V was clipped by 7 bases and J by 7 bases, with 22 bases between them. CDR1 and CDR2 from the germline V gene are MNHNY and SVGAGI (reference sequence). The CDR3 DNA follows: TGTGCCAGCACCCGCGGGGGCGGGAGACGGGACGGGGAGCTGTTTTTT. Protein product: CASTRGGGRRDGELFF.

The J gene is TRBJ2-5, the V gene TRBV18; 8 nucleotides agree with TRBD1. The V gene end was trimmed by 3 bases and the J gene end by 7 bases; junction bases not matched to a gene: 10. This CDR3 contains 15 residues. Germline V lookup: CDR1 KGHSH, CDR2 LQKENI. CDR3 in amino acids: CASSPGQGRVGTQYF. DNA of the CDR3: TGTGCCAGCTCACCCGGACAGGGAAGGGTAGGGACCCAGTACTTC.

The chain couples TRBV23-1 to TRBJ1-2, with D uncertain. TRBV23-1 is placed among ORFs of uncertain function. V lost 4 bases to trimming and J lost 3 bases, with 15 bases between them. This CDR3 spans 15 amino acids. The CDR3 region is CASSPSVRRDYGYTF. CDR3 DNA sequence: TGCGCCAGCAGTCCTTCCGTCAGGCGAGACTATGGCTACACCTTC.

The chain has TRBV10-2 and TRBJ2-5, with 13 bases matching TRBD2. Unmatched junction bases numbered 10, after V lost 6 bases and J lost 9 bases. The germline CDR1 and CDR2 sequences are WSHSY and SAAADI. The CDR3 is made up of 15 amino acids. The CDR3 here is CASREGLAGTKAQYF. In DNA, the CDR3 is TGCGCCAGCAGGGAGGGACTAGCGGGAACGAAGGCCCAGTACTTC.

The CDR3: CASRTGDGGYTF. Here the CDR3 DNA reads TGTGCCAGCAGGACAGGGGATGGTGGCTACACCTTC. The chain employs TRBV6-5 and TRBJ1-2, with 8 bases identical to TRBD1. The V gene's germline CDR1 is MNHEY and CDR2 SVGAGI. V shed 6 bases, J shed 7 bases, and the junction held 4 bases outside the gene matches. The CDR3 totals 12 residues.

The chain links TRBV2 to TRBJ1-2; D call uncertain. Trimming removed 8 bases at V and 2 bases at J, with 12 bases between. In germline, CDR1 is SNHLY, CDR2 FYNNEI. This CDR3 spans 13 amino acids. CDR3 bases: TGTGCCAGCGGAGAACTGATGAACTATGGCTACACCTTC. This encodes CASGELMNYGYTF. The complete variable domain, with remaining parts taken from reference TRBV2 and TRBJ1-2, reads EPEVTQTPSHQVTQMGQEVILRCVPISNHLYFYWYRQILGQKVEFLVSFYNNEISEKSEIFDDQFSVERPDGSNFTLKIRSTKLEDSAMYFCASGELMNYGYTFGSGTRLTVV.

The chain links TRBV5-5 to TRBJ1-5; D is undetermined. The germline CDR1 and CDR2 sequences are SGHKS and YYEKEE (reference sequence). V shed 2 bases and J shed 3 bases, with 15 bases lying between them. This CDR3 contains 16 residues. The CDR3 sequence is CASSLEAPRPNQPQHF. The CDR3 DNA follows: TGTGCCAGCAGCTTAGAGGCACCCAGACCCAATCAGCCCCAGCATTTT.

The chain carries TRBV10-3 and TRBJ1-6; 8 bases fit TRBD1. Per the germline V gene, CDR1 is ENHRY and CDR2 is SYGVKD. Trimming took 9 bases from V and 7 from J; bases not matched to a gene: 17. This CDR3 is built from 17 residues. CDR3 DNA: TGTGCCATACAACAACGATTAACAGGGGGAGAGAATTCACCCCTCCACTTT. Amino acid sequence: CAIQQRLTGGENSPLHF.

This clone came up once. CDR3: CASSGGGAGNTIYF. CDR3 DNA sequence: TGTGCCAGCAGCGGCGGGGGCGCTGGAAACACCATATATTTT. This sequence joins TRBV5-6 and TRBJ1-3, with D possibly matching TRBD1 (6 bases). Trimming removed 4 bases at V and 2 bases at J, with 10 bases between. The CDR3 is 14 residues long. Germline CDR1 is SGHDT and CDR2 is YYEEEE.

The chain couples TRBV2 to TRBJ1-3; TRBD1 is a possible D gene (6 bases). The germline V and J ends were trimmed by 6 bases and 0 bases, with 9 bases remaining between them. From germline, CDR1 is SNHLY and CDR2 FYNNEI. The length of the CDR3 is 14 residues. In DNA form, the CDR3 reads TGTGCCAGCAGGGAACAGGGCTCTGGAAACACCATATATTTT. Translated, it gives CASREQGSGNTIYF. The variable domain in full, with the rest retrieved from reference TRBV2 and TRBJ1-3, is EPEVTQTPSHQVTQMGQEVILRCVPISNHLYFYWYRQILGQKVEFLVSFYNNEISEKSEIFDDQFSVERPDGSNFTLKIRSTKLEDSAMYFCASREQGSGNTIYFGEGSWLTVV.

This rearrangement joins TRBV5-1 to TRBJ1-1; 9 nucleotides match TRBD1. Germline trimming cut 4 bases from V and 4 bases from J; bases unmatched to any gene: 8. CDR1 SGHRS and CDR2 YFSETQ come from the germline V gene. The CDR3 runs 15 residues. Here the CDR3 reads CASSRDSTGGTEAFF. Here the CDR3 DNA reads TGCGCCAGCAGCCGTGACTCGACAGGGGGCACTGAAGCTTTCTTT.

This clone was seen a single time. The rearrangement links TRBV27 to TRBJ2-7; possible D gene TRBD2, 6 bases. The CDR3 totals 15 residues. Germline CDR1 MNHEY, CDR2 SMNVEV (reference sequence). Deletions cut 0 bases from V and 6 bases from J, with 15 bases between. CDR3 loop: CASSLSWRGISEQYF. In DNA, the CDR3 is TGTGCCAGCAGTTTATCGTGGAGGGGAATCTCCGAGCAGTACTTC.

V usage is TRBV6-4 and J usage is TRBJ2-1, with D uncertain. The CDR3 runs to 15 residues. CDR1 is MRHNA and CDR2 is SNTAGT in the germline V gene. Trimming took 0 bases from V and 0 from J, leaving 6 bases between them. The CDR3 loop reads CASSDSSSSYNEQFF. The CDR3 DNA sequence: TGTGCCAGCAGTGACTCGAGTAGCTCCTACAATGAGCAGTTCTTC.

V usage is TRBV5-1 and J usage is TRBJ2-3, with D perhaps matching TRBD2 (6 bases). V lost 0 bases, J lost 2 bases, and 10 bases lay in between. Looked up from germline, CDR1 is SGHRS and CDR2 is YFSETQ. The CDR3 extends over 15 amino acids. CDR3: CASSLDGGNTDTQYF. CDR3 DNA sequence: TGCGCCAGCAGCTTGGATGGCGGGAACACAGATACGCAGTATTTT.

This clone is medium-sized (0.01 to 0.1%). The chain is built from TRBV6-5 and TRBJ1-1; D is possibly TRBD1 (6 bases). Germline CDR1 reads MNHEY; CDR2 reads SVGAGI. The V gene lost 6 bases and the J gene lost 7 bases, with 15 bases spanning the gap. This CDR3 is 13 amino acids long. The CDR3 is CASSAQGSGEAFF. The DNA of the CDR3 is TGTGCCAGCAGCGCCCAGGGGAGCGGTGAAGCTTTCTTT.

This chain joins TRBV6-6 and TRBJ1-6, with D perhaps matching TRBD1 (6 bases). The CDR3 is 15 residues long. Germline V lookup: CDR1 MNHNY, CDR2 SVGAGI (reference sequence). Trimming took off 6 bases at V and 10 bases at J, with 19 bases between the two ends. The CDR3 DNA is TGTGCCAGCAGCCCGGCAGGGGAAGGTCGGTCACCCCTCCACTTT. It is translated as CASSPAGEGRSPLHF.

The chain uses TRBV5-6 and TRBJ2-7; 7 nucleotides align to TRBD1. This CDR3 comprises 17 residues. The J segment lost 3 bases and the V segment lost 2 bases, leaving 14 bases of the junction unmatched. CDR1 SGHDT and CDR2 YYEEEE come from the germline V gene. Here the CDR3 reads CASSLRIPGQQDYEQYF. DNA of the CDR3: TGTGCCAGCAGCTTACGGATACCGGGACAGCAAGACTACGAGCAGTACTTC.